A selection of T cell receptor beta chains follows, all from one sample in a study of identical twins. TCRdb reprocessed the 5' RACE reads via MiXCR and lists one record per CDR3 protein. The sample has 600,000 to 800,000 distinct CDR3 sequences, 21% seen once. This sample was also put to use in a study of T cells expressing NK-cell markers.

Sequenced material: PBMCs. The receptors come from a woman younger than 35 in good health. CDR3s include the opening cysteine and the closing phenylalanine or tryptophan. A D gene is named only where the DNA matches it firmly. Expanded clones get a size class; other rows say once, few or many, or leave the size out.

clone_size | d_call | j_call | v_call | cdr3_aa | cdr3_nt
- | - | TRBJ2-5 | TRBV10-3 | CAISQDGANQETQYF | TGTGCCATCAGCCAAGACGGGGCCAACCAAGAGACCCAGTACTTC
- | - | TRBJ2-1 | TRBV6-1 | CASKMALIRNEQFF | TGTGCCAGCAAAATGGCCCTTATTCGCAATGAGCAGTTCTTC
few | TRBD2 | TRBJ2-7 | TRBV6-1 | CASVRLAGVPVHEQYF | TGTGCCAGCGTACGACTAGCGGGAGTCCCGGTCCACGAGCAGTACTTC
few | TRBD1 | TRBJ2-2 | TRBV6-1 | CASAGTGVTGELFF | TGTGCCAGCGCCGGGACAGGGGTCACCGGGGAGCTGTTTTTT
- | TRBD1 | TRBJ2-7 | TRBV20-1 | CSARTGTGYYEQYF | TGCAGTGCTAGAACCGGGACAGGGTATTACGAGCAGTACTTC
few | - | TRBJ2-1 | TRBV13 | CASSSRFEREFF | TGTGCCAGCAGCTCGCGGTTCGAGAGGGAGTTCTTC
- | TRBD2 | TRBJ2-4 | TRBV7-8 | CASSLVGGAPAKNIQYF | TGTGCCAGCAGCTTAGTCGGGGGGGCCCCAGCCAAAAACATTCAGTACTTC
many | TRBD2 | TRBJ2-7 | TRBV11-2 | CASSPRLADYEQYF | TGTGCCAGCAGCCCCCGACTAGCGGATTACGAGCAGTACTTC
few | - | TRBJ1-1 | TRBV7-2 | CASSPRVGGTEAFF | TGTGCCAGCAGCCCCAGGGTCGGCGGCACTGAAGCTTTCTTT
once | TRBD1 | TRBJ1-5 | TRBV7-9 | CASEQGANQPQHF | TGTGCCAGCGAACAGGGGGCTAATCAGCCCCAGCATTTT
- | - | TRBJ2-5 | TRBV16 | CASSQSWDQETQYF | TGTGCCAGCAGCCAATCTTGGGACCAAGAGACCCAGTACTTC
many | - | TRBJ2-1 | TRBV4-2 | CASSLRLEGEQFF | TGTGCCAGCAGCCTCAGACTAGAGGGTGAGCAGTTCTTC
- | - | TRBJ1-1 | TRBV12-5 | CASVHRKGGSTEAFF | TGTGCTAGTGTCCATCGGAAGGGGGGGAGCACTGAAGCTTTCTTT
- | - | TRBJ2-1 | TRBV7-2 | CASSLGGGASFNEQFF | TGTGCCAGCAGCTTAGGGGGGGGCGCTTCCTTCAATGAGCAGTTCTTC
- | TRBD2 | TRBJ2-1 | TRBV28 | CASSDSGFYNEQFF | TGTGCCAGCAGTGATAGCGGGTTTTACAATGAGCAGTTCTTC
- | TRBD1 | TRBJ2-5 | TRBV20-1 | CSARDLLRGPQETQYF | TGCAGTGCTAGAGATCTCTTAAGGGGGCCTCAAGAGACCCAGTACTTC
few | - | TRBJ2-1 | TRBV20-1 | CSAPGSISYNEQFF | TGCAGTGCCCCCGGTAGCATCTCCTACAATGAGCAGTTCTTC
- | - | TRBJ2-7 | TRBV5-1 | CASSLSPSVGYEQYF | TGCGCCAGCAGCTTGTCACCCTCCGTCGGATACGAGCAGTACTTC
- | TRBD1 | TRBJ1-1 | TRBV29-1 | CSGGDRGLITEAFF | TGCAGCGGTGGGGACAGGGGGCTTATAACTGAAGCTTTCTTT